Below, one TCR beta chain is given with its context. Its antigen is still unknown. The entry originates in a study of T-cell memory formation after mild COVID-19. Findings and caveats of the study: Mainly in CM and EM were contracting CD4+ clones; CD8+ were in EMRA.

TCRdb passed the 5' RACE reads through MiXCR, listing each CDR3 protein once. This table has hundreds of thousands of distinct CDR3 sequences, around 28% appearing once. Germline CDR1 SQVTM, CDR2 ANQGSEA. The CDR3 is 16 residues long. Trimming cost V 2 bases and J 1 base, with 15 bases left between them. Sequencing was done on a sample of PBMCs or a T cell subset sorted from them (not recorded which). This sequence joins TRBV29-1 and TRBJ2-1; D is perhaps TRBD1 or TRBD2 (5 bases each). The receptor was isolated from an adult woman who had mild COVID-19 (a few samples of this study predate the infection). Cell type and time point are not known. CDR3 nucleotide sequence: TGCAGCGTTGAAAGAGGGCAGGGACGATCCTACAATGAGCAGTTCTTC. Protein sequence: CSVERGQGRSYNEQFF.